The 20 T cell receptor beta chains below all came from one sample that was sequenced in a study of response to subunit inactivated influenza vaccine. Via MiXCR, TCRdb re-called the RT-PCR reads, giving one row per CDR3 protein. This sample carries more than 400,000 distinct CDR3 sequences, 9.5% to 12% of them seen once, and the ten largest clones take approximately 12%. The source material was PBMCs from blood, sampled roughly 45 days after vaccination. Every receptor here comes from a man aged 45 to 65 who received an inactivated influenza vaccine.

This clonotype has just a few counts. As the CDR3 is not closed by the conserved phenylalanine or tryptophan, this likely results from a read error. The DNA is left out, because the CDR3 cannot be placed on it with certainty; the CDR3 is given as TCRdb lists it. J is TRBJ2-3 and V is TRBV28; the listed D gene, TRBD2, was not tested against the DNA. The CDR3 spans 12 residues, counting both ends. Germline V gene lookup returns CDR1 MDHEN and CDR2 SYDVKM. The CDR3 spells CASSSSPVRLVT.

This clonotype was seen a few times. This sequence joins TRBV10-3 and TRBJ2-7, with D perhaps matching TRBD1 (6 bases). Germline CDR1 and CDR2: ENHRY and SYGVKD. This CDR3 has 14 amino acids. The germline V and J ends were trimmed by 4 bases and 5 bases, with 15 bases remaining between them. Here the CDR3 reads CAISGEQGNNEQYF. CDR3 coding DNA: TGTGCCATCAGTGGGGAACAGGGAAATAACGAGCAGTACTTC.

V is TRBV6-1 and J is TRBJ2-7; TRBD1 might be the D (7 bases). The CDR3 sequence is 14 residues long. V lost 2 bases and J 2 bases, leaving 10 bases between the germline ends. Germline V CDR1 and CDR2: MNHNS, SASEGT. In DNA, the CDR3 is TGTGCCAGCAGTGAAATCAGGGGGGCCTACGAGCAGTACTTC. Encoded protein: CASSEIRGAYEQYF.

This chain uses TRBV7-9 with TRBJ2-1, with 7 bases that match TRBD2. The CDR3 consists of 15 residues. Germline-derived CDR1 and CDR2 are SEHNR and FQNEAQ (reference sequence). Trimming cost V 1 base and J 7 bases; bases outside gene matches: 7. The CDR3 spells CASSLGGRAFNEQFF. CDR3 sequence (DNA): TGTGCCAGCAGCTTAGGAGGGAGGGCCTTTAATGAGCAGTTCTTC.

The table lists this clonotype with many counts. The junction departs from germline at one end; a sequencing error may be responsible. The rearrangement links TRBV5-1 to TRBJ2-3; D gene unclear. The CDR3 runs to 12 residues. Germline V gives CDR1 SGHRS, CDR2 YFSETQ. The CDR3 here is CASSLVRDTQYF. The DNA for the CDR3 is TGTGCCAGCAGTTTAGTCAGAGATACGCAGTATTTT.

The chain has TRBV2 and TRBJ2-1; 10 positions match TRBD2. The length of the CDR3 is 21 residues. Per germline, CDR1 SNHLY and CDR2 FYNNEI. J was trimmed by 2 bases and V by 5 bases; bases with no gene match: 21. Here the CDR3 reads CASSKSLSPRTSGPPYNEQFF. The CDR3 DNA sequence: TGTGCCAGCAGTAAATCTTTAAGTCCCCGGACTAGCGGACCACCCTACAATGAGCAGTTCTTC. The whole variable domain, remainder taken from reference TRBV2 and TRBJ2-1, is EPEVTQTPSHQVTQMGQEVILRCVPISNHLYFYWYRQILGQKVEFLVSFYNNEISEKSEIFDDQFSVERPDGSNFTLKIRSTKLEDSAMYFCASSKSLSPRTSGPPYNEQFFGPGTRLTVL.

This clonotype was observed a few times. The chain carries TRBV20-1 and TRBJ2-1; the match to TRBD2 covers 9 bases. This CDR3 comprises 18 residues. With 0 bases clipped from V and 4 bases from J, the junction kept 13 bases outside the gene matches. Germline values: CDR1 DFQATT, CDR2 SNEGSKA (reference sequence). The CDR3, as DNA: TGCAGTGCTAGAGATCGTCTAGCGGGGAGCCTTTTTTACAATGAGCAGTTCTTC. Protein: CSARDRLAGSLFYNEQFF.

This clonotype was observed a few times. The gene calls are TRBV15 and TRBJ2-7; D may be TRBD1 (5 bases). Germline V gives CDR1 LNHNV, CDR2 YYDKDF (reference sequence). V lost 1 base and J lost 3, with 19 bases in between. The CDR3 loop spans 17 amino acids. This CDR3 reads CATSRVGLKGRHYEQYF. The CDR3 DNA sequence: TGTGCCACCAGCAGAGTTGGCCTAAAGGGGCGGCACTACGAGCAGTACTTC.

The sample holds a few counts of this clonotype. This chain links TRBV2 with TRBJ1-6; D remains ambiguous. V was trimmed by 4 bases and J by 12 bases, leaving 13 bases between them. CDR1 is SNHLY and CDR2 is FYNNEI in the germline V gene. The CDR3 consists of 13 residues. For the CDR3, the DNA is TGTGCCAGCAGTGGGTCCGGAGACGAACCCCTCCACTTT. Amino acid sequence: CASSGSGDEPLHF.

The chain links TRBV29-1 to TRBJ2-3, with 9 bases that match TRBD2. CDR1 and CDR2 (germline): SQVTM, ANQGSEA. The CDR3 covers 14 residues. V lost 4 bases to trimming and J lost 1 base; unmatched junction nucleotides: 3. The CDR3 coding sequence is TGCAGCGTTGGGCTAGCGGGGCGCACAGATACGCAGTATTTT. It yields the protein CSVGLAGRTDTQYF.

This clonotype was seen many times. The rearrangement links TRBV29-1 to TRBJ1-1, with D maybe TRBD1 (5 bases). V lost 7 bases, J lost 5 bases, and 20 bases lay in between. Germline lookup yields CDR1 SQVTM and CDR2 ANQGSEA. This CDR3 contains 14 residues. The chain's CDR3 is CSASKQAPGTEAFF. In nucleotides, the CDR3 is TGCAGCGCTTCTAAACAGGCCCCGGGGACTGAAGCTTTCTTT.

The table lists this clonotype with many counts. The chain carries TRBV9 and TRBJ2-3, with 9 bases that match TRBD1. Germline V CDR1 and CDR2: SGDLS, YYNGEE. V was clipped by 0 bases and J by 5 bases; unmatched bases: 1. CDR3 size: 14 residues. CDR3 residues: CASSVVGQGDTQYF. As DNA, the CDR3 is TGTGCCAGCAGCGTAGTGGGACAGGGAGATACGCAGTATTTT.

CDR3 in DNA: TGTGCCAGCAGATCAGACAGGTACGAGCAGTACTTC. This gives the protein CASRSDRYEQYF. This chain uses TRBV25-1 with TRBJ2-7; weak D call: TRBD1 (6 bases). This CDR3 is built from 12 residues. CDR1 and CDR2 from the germline V gene are MGHDK and SYGVNS. V lost 6 bases and J 4 bases, leaving 10 bases between the germline ends.

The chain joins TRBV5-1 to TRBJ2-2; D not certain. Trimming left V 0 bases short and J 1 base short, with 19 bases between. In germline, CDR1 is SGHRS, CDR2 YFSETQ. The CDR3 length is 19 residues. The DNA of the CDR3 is TGCGCCAGCAGCTTGGCCGCTTTAGGTTCGACCAGGAACACCGGGGAGCTGTTTTTT. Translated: CASSLAALGSTRNTGELFF.

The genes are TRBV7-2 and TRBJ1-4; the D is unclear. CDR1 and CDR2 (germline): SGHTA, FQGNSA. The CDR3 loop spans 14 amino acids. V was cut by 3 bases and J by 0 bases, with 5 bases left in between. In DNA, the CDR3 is TGTGCCAGCAGCTTTGTGGCAACTAATGAAAAACTGTTTTTT. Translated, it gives CASSFVATNEKLFF. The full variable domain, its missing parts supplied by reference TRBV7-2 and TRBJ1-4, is GAGVSQSPSNKVTEKGKDVELRCDPISGHTALYWYRQSLGQGLEFLIYFQGNSAPDKSGLPSDRFSAERTGGSVSTLTIQRTQQEDSAVYLCASSFVATNEKLFFGSGTQLSVL.

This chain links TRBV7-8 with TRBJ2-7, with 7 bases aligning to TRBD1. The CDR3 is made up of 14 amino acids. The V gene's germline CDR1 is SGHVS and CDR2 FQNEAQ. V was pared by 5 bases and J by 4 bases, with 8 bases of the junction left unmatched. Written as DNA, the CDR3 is TGTGCCAGCAGCCCCCGCCCGGGACAGTACGAGCAGTACTTC. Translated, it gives CASSPRPGQYEQYF. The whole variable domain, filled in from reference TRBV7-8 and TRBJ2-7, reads GAGVSQSPRYKVAKRGQDVALRCDPISGHVSLFWYQQALGQGPEFLTYFQNEAQLDKSGLPSDRFFAERPEGSVSTLKIQRTQQEDSAVYLCASSPRPGQYEQYFGPGTRLTVT.

The CDR3 protein is CASSLTDSPQYF. For the CDR3, the DNA is TGTGCCAGCAGCTTGACCGACTCCCCTCAGTATTTT. The chain carries TRBV7-9 and TRBJ2-3; D uncertain. V dropped 3 bases and J dropped 12 bases, with 13 bases sitting between them. This CDR3 is 12 amino acids long. The germline gives CDR1 SEHNR, CDR2 FQNEAQ (reference sequence).

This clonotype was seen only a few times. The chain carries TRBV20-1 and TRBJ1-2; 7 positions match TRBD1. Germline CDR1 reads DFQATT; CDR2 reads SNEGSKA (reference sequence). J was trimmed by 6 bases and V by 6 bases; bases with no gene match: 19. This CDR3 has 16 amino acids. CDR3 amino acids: CSAGRAGTASADGYTF. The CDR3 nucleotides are TGCAGTGCAGGGAGAGCCGGGACAGCCTCTGCGGATGGCTACACCTTC.

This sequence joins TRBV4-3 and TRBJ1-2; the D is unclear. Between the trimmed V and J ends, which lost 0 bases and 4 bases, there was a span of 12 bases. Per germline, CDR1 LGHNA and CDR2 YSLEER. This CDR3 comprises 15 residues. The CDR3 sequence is CASSQDPGIAYGYTF. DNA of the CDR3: TGCGCCAGCAGCCAAGATCCGGGGATAGCCTATGGCTACACCTTC.

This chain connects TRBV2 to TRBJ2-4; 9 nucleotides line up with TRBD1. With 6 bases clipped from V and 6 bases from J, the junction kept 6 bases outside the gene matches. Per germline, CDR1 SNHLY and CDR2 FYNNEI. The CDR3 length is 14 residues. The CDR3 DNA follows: TGTGCCAGCAGGTACAGGGGGCTAGTAAACATTCAGTACTTC. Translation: CASRYRGLVNIQYF.